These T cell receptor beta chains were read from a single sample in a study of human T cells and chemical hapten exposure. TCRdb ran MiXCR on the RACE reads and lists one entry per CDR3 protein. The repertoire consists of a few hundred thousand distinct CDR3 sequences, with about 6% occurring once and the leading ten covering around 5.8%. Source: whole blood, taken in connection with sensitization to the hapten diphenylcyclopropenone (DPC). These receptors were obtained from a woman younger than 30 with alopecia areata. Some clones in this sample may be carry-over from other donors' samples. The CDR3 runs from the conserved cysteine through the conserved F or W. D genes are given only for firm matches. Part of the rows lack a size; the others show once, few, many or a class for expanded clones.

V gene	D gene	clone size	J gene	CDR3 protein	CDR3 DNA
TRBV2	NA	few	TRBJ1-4	CAGRAGEKLFF	TGTGCCGGTCGTGCGGGGGAAAAACTGTTTTTT
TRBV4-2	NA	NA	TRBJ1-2	CASNPSTGLYGYTF	TGTGCCAGCAACCCAAGCACAGGGCTCTATGGCTACACCTTC
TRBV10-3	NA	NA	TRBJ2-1	CATSKTTGLISYNEQFF	TGTGCCACCTCCAAGACTACAGGGCTTATCTCCTACAATGAGCAGTTCTTC
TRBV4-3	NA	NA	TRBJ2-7	CASSQERGDEQYF	TGCGCCAGCAGCCAAGAAAGGGGGGACGAGCAGTACTTC
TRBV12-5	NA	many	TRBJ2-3	CASGLGHPSTDTQYF	TGTGCTAGTGGTTTGGGACACCCTAGCACAGATACGCAGTATTTT
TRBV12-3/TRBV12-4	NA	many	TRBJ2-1	CASRSGSRNEQFF	TGTGCCAGCAGGTCCGGGTCCAGGAATGAGCAGTTCTTC
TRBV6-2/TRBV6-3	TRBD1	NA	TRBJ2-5	CASSSRSDRVFETQYF	TGTGCCAGCAGCTCCCGGTCGGACAGGGTTTTTGAGACCCAGTACTTC
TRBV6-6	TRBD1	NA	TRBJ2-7	CASSYSTGGRDEQYF	TGTGCCAGCAGTTACTCGACAGGGGGTCGGGACGAGCAGTACTTC
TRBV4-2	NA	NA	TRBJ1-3	CASSQARPSGGGNTIYF	TGTGCCAGCAGCCAAGCAAGGCCTTCGGGCGGGGGAAACACCATATATTTT
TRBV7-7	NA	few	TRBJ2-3	CASSLTHTDTQYF	TGTGCTAGCAGCTTAACCCACACAGATACGCAGTATTTT
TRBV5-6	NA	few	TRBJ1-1	CASSFGPVGTEAFF	TGTGCCAGCAGCTTCGGACCCGTCGGGACTGAAGCTTTCTTT
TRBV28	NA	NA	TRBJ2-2	CASRAGGTANTGELFF	TGTGCCAGCAGGGCCGGTGGCACCGCGAACACCGGGGAGCTGTTTTTT
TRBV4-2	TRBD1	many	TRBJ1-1	CASSRGQGPNTEAFF	TGTGCCAGCAGCCGGGGACAGGGCCCGAACACTGAAGCTTTCTTT
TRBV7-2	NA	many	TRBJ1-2	CASSLRTAPRGYTF	TGTGCCAGCAGCCTTCGGACAGCCCCCCGGGGCTACACCTTC
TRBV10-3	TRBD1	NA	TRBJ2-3	CAIQGATDTQYF	TGTGCCATACAGGGGGCCACAGATACGCAGTATTTT
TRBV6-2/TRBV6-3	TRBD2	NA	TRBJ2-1	CASRPGLAEYNEQFF	TGTGCCAGCAGGCCGGGACTAGCTGAATACAATGAGCAGTTCTTC
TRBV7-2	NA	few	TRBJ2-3	CASSFGGTMSTDTQYF	TGTGCCAGCAGCTTTGGAGGCACTATGAGCACAGATACGCAGTATTTT
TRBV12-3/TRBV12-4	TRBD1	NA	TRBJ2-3	CASSFDRDDTQYF	TGTGCCAGCAGTTTCGACAGGGACGATACGCAGTATTTT
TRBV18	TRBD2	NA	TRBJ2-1	CASSQQGSGGTSIQFF	TGTGCCAGCTCGCAACAGGGGAGCGGGGGGACATCCATACAGTTCTTC
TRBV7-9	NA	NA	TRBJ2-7	CASSLILREQYF	TGTGCCAGCAGCTTAATCCTGCGCGAGCAGTACTTC
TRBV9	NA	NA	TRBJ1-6	CASSVGDSPLHF	TGTGCCAGCAGCGTAGGGGATTCACCCCTCCACTTT
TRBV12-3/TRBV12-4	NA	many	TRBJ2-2	CASSRTRVNTGELFF	TGTGCCAGCAGCCGTACTAGGGTCAACACCGGGGAGCTGTTTTTT